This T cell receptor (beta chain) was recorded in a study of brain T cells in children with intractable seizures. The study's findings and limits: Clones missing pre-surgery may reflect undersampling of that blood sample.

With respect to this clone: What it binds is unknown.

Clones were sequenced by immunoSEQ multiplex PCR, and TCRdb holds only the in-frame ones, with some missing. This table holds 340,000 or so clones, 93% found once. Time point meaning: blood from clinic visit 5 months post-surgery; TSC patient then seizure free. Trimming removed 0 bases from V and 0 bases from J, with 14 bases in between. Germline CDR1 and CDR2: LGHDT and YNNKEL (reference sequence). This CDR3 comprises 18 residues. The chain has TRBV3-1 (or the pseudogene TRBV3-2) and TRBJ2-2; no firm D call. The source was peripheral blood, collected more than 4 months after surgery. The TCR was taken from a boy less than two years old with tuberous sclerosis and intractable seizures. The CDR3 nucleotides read TGTGCCAGCAGCCAAGATCCTCGACCCGAGCCGAACACCGGGGAGCTGTTTTTT. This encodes CASSQDPRPEPNTGELFF.